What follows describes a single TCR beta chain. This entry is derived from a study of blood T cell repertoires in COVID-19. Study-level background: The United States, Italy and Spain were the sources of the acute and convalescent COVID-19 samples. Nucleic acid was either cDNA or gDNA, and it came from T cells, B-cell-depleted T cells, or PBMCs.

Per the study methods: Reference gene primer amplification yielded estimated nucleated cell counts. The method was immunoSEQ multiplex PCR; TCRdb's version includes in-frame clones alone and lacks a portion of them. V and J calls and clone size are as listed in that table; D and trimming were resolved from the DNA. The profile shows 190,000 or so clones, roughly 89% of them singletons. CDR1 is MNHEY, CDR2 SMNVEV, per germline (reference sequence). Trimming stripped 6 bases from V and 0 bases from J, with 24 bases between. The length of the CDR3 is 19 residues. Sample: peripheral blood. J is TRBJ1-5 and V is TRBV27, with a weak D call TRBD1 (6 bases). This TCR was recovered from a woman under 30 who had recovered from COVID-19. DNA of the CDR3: TGTGCCAGCAGCCAGCCACCCGGTCGGGACAAGGATAGCAATCAGCCCCAGCATTTT. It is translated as CASSQPPGRDKDSNQPQHF.